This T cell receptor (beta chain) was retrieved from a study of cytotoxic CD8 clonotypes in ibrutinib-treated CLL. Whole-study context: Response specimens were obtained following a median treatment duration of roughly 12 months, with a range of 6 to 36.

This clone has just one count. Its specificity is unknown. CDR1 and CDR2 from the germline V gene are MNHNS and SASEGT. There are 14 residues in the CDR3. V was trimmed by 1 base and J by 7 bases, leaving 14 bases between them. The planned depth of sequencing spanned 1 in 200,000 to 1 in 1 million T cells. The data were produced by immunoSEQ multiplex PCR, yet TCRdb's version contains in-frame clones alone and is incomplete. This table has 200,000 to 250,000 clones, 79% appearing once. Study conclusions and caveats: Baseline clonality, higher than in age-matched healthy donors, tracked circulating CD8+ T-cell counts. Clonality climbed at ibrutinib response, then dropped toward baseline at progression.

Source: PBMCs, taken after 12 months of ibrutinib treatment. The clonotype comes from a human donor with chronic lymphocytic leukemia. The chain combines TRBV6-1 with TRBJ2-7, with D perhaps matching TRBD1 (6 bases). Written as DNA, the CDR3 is TGTGCCAGCAGTGAAGAAAGGGACACCCTTGAGCAGTACTTC. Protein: CASSEERDTLEQYF.